This passage covers 29 T cell receptor beta chains from one sample sequenced in a study of T cell responses to AZD1222 COVID-19 vaccine. Only in-frame clones appear in the TCRdb table, and some are missing; sequencing was by immunoSEQ multiplex PCR. The sample holds about 140,000 clones, approximately 92% seen once. Sequenced here: peripheral blood, sampled on day 0 of AZD1222 vaccination. The receptors originated from an adult in good health.

The chain carries TRBV13 and TRBJ1-2, with 8 positions matching TRBD1. The V and J ends lost 4 bases and 1 base, in that order; junction bases with no gene match: 11. This CDR3 comprises 17 residues. Germline loops: CDR1 PRHDT, CDR2 FYEKMQ (reference sequence). This CDR3 reads CASSSGQGRRSNYGYTF. Written as DNA, the CDR3 is TGTGCCAGCAGCTCCGGACAGGGTAGAAGGAGTAACTATGGCTACACCTTC.

V usage is TRBV19 and J usage is TRBJ1-3; D is undetermined. In germline, CDR1 is LNHDA, CDR2 SQIVND (reference sequence). The CDR3 is 14 amino acids. The V gene lost 4 bases and the J gene lost 0 bases, with 7 bases spanning the gap. The CDR3, as DNA: TGTGCCAGTAGTACTCAGAGCTCTGGAAACACCATATATTTT. It yields the protein CASSTQSSGNTIYF.

V and J are TRBV7-9 and TRBJ1-2, with no clear D. Germline CDR1 SEHNR, CDR2 FQNEAQ (reference sequence). V was cut by 0 bases and J by 8 bases, with 13 bases left in between. The CDR3 length is 14 residues. CDR3: CASSLAMVVWGYTF. The CDR3 nucleotides are TGTGCCAGCAGCTTAGCAATGGTGGTGTGGGGCTACACCTTC. The complete variable domain, with remaining parts taken from reference TRBV7-9 and TRBJ1-2, reads DTGVSQNPRHKITKRGQNVTFRCDPISEHNRLYWYRQTLGQGPEFLTYFQNEAQLEKSRLLSDRFSAERPKGSFSTLEIQRTEQGDSAMYLCASSLAMVVWGYTFGSGTRLTVV.

This clone showed up just a few times. This rearrangement joins TRBV13 to TRBJ1-2; unclear D gene. This CDR3 is 12 amino acids long. Germline V gene data show CDR1 as PRHDT and CDR2 as FYEKMQ (reference sequence). With 1 base removed from V and 5 bases from J, the gap between germline ends came to 5 bases. The DNA of the CDR3 is TGTGCCAGCAGCTTAGAAGGGTATGGCTACACCTTC. Translating gives CASSLEGYGYTF.

The CDR3 loop reads CASTGAARQPQHF. CDR3 DNA sequence: TGTGCCAGCACCGGAGCTGCACGGCAGCCCCAGCATTTT. V gene TRBV12-3 or TRBV12-4 combines with J gene TRBJ1-5, with D unclear. V gave up 7 bases and J gave up 7 bases, with 14 bases separating them. The CDR3 extends over 13 amino acids.

The chain has TRBV20-1 and TRBJ1-2; D ambiguous. The CDR3 covers 15 residues. The ends were cut back, 3 bases at V and 4 bases at J, with 18 bases in the middle. Germline assignment: CDR1 DFQATT and CDR2 SNEGSKA (reference sequence). The CDR3 sequence: CSASSHYSTPYGYTF. CDR3 nucleotides: TGCAGTGCTAGTTCCCACTACTCCACACCCTATGGCTACACCTTC.

The gene calls are TRBV7-9 and TRBJ1-2; 9 nucleotides align to TRBD1. CDR1 is SEHNR and CDR2 is FQNEAQ in the germline V gene (reference sequence). Trimming took 1 base from V and 8 from J; bases not matched to a gene: 8. The length of the CDR3 is 15 residues. The CDR3 DNA reads as TGTGCCAGCAGCTTAGAAGACAGGGGGATAAGAGGCTACACCTTC. Amino acids: CASSLEDRGIRGYTF. The full variable domain, in which reference TRBV7-9 and TRBJ1-2 provide the parts outside the CDR3, is DTGVSQNPRHKITKRGQNVTFRCDPISEHNRLYWYRQTLGQGPEFLTYFQNEAQLEKSRLLSDRFSAERPKGSFSTLEIQRTEQGDSAMYLCASSLEDRGIRGYTFGSGTRLTVV.

The gene calls are TRBV20-1 and TRBJ2-7; D is possibly TRBD2 (5 bases). The CDR3 consists of 11 residues. V lost 5 bases to trimming and J lost 4 bases, with 9 bases between them. CDR1 is DFQATT and CDR2 is SNEGSKA in the germline V gene (reference sequence). As DNA, the CDR3 is TGCAGTGCTGCACCGGGGTACGAGCAGTACTTC. Protein: CSAAPGYEQYF.

J is TRBJ1-5 and V is TRBV19; TRBD1 matches 8 bases. CDR1 and CDR2 from the germline V gene are LNHDA and SQIVND (reference sequence). This CDR3 has 15 residues. The ends lost 5 bases at V and 1 base at J; junction bases unmatched: 4. The CDR3 coding sequence is TGTGCCAGTAGTCTCGACAGGGGAAGCAATCAGCCCCAGCATTTT. Protein: CASSLDRGSNQPQHF.

The J gene is TRBJ1-2, the V gene TRBV9; 12 bases match TRBD1. V lost 0 bases, J lost 6 bases, and 6 bases stayed unmatched. This CDR3 spans 16 amino acids. Germline V gene sequence: CDR1 SGDLS, CDR2 YYNGEE. CDR3 amino acids: CASSVGHRDRGHGYTF. DNA for the CDR3: TGTGCCAGCAGCGTAGGGCACCGGGACAGGGGGCATGGCTACACCTTC. Full variable domain (outside the CDR3, taken from reference TRBV9 and TRBJ1-2): DSGVTQTPKHLITATGQRVTLRCSPRSGDLSVYWYQQSLDQGLQFLIQYYNGEERAKGNILERFSAQQFPDLHSELNLSSLELGDSALYFCASSVGHRDRGHGYTFGSGTRLTVV.

The chain joins TRBV4-2 to TRBJ2-3, with D possibly TRBD2 on 5 matching bases. Trimming removed 1 base from V and 0 bases from J, with 8 bases in between. The CDR3 totals 15 residues. Germline CDR1 reads LGHNA; CDR2 reads YNFKEQ. This chain's CDR3 is CASSQGRESTDTQYF. CDR3 bases: TGTGCCAGCAGCCAAGGACGGGAAAGCACAGATACGCAGTATTTT.

The count of this clone is one. CDR3 DNA sequence: TGTGCCAGCAGTGAGGCCTACGAGCAGTACTTC. This encodes CASSEAYEQYF. The chain uses TRBV25-1 and TRBJ2-7; D not resolved. The germline gives CDR1 MGHDK, CDR2 SYGVNS. V was clipped by 3 bases and J by 2 bases, with 2 bases between them. The CDR3 runs 11 residues.

V usage is TRBV7-9 and J usage is TRBJ2-7, with a possible D match to TRBD2 (5 bases). The CDR3 contains 15 residues. V lost 5 bases and J 0 bases, leaving 14 bases between the germline ends. The germline V gene has CDR1 SEHNR and CDR2 FQNEAQ (reference sequence). The CDR3 DNA follows: TGTGCCAGCAGCGACGACTACAAAACCTCCTACGAGCAGTACTTC. It specifies CASSDDYKTSYEQYF.

CDR3 nucleotide sequence: TGTGCCAGCACCAGCTCGGGGGTGGCCACAGATACGCAGTATTTT. Its translation: CASTSSGVATDTQYF. The chain combines TRBV7-9 with TRBJ2-3; possible D gene TRBD2, 6 bases. Germline lookup yields CDR1 SEHNR and CDR2 FQNEAQ (reference sequence). V was trimmed by 7 bases and J by 2 bases, leaving 16 bases between them. The CDR3 spans 15 residues.

This clone was detected once. The rearrangement links TRBV6-5 to TRBJ2-7, with 7 bases lining up with TRBD1. This CDR3 has 15 residues. The trim removed 6 bases at V and 2 bases at J, leaving 10 bases unmatched. The germline CDR1 and CDR2 sequences are MNHEY and SVGAGI. CDR3 sequence: CASSAPRDRAYEQYF. The CDR3 coding sequence is TGTGCCAGCAGCGCCCCTCGGGACAGAGCCTACGAGCAGTACTTC.

This chain connects TRBV30 to TRBJ2-2, with D uncertain. The CDR3 covers 13 residues. Trimming pared 4 bases from V and 4 bases from J, leaving 10 bases between. Germline CDR1 is GTSNPN and CDR2 is SVGIG (reference sequence). Here the CDR3 DNA reads TGTGCCTGGACAGCTAGTCTCACCGGGGAGCTGTTTTTT. As protein: CAWTASLTGELFF.

This chain connects TRBV5-6 to TRBJ2-2; a weak D match, TRBD2 (5 bases). Germline loops: CDR1 SGHDT, CDR2 YYEEEE. The CDR3 runs to 13 residues. Trimming pared 4 bases from V and 4 bases from J, leaving 8 bases between. CDR3 sequence (DNA): TGTGCCAGCAGCATCGGGGTCACCGGGGAGCTGTTTTTT. This codes for CASSIGVTGELFF.

The V gene is TRBV5-6, the J gene TRBJ1-2; D is unresolved. The CDR3 loop spans 14 amino acids. Trimming took 2 bases from V and 1 from J, leaving 9 bases between them. Germline CDR1 and CDR2: SGHDT and YYEEEE. The DNA for the CDR3 is TGTGCCAGCAGCTTCCGGGTGTTTAACTATGGCTACACCTTC. Translation: CASSFRVFNYGYTF.

The chain is built from TRBV7-2 and TRBJ2-3; D gene uncertain. The CDR3 totals 12 residues. In germline, CDR1 is SGHTA, CDR2 FQGNSA. Trimming shortened V by 3 bases and J by 4 bases, and 5 bases separated the two germline ends. This chain's CDR3 is CASSFLPDTQYF. In DNA, the CDR3 is TGTGCCAGCAGCTTCCTCCCAGATACGCAGTATTTT.

The V call is TRBV3-1 (or the pseudogene TRBV3-2), the J call TRBJ2-7; 7 positions match TRBD1. CDR1 is LGHDT, CDR2 YNNKEL, per germline (reference sequence). The trim removed 1 base at V and 3 bases at J, leaving 6 bases unmatched. This CDR3 comprises 15 residues. CDR3 coding DNA: TGTGCCAGCAGCCAAGCGCCGACAGGGAGCTACGAGCAGTACTTC. It translates to CASSQAPTGSYEQYF.

The chain employs TRBV6-6 and TRBJ2-7; possibly TRBD1 for D (5 bases). This CDR3 has 14 residues. The germline V and J ends were trimmed by 4 bases and 2 bases, with 12 bases remaining between them. CDR1 is MNHNY and CDR2 is SVGAGI in the germline V gene (reference sequence). The CDR3 region is CASSSYRLTYEQYF. The CDR3 coding sequence is TGTGCCAGCAGTTCTTACAGGCTAACCTACGAGCAGTACTTC.

This chain links TRBV27 with TRBJ2-7, with D possibly being TRBD2 (6 bases). Germline V gives CDR1 MNHEY, CDR2 SMNVEV (reference sequence). The CDR3 is made up of 14 amino acids. V shed 5 bases and J shed 5 bases, with 16 bases lying between them. Here the CDR3 DNA reads TGTGCCAGCAGTACCCTGACTAGTAGCGACGAGCAGTACTTC. As protein: CASSTLTSSDEQYF.

The chain joins TRBV29-1 to TRBJ1-1; TRBD1 matches 8 bases. Losses at the gene ends were 7 bases for V and 11 bases for J; bases not matched to a gene: 6. Germline V gene data show CDR1 as SQVTM and CDR2 as ANQGSEA. The CDR3 spans 10 residues. The CDR3 loop is CSGGQVPAFF. In nucleotides, the CDR3 is TGCAGCGGGGGACAGGTCCCTGCTTTCTTT. The whole variable domain, remainder taken from reference TRBV29-1 and TRBJ1-1, is SAVISQKPSRDICQRGTSLTIQCQVDSQVTMMFWYRQQPGQSLTLIATANQGSEATYESGFVIDKFPISRPNLTFSTLTVSNMSPEDSSIYLCSGGQVPAFFGQGTRLTVV.

V usage is TRBV7-9 and J usage is TRBJ1-1, with no clear D. This CDR3 has 13 residues. Trimming took 2 bases from V and 2 from J, leaving 6 bases between them. Germline V gene data show CDR1 as SEHNR and CDR2 as FQNEAQ (reference sequence). CDR3 amino acids: CASSLSVNTEAFF. The CDR3 DNA sequence: TGTGCCAGCAGCTTAAGTGTAAACACTGAAGCTTTCTTT.

CDR3 region: CASSLSLLWDRVADTQYF. The CDR3 DNA sequence: TGTGCCAGCAGCCTAAGCTTATTGTGGGACAGGGTGGCAGATACGCAGTATTTT. The genes are TRBV7-9 and TRBJ2-3, with 9 bases fitting TRBD1. Germline V CDR1 and CDR2: SEHNR, FQNEAQ (reference sequence). J lost 4 bases, V lost 5 bases, and 16 bases had no gene match. The CDR3 runs 18 residues.

This clone appeared a single time. This sequence joins TRBV7-2 and TRBJ2-1, with 7 bases matching TRBD2. Germline assignment: CDR1 SGHTA and CDR2 FQGNSA. V shed 2 bases and J 0 bases; nucleotides not matched to a gene: 7. The CDR3 has 17 residues. In DNA, the CDR3 is TGTGCCAGCAGCTTATCCGCTAGCGGAAGCTCCTACAATGAGCAGTTCTTC. This sequence encodes CASSLSASGSSYNEQFF. Complete variable domain (other parts from reference TRBV7-2 and TRBJ2-1): GAGVSQSPSNKVTEKGKDVELRCDPISGHTALYWYRQSLGQGLEFLIYFQGNSAPDKSGLPSDRFSAERTGGSVSTLTIQRTQQEDSAVYLCASSLSASGSSYNEQFFGPGTRLTVL.

The gene calls are TRBV29-1 and TRBJ2-2, with D perhaps matching TRBD1 (6 bases). The germline CDR1 and CDR2 sequences are SQVTM and ANQGSEA. The CDR3 covers 13 residues. V was cut by 6 bases and J by 5 bases, with 13 bases left in between. The CDR3 DNA is TGCAGCGTGCTGGCCAGGGGTACCGGGGAGCTGTTTTTT. Encoded protein: CSVLARGTGELFF.

The rearrangement uses TRBV28 and TRBJ1-4; D not resolved. Looked up from germline, CDR1 is MDHEN and CDR2 is SYDVKM. CDR3 size: 16 residues. V was trimmed by 5 bases and J by 5 bases, leaving 18 bases between them. This chain's CDR3 is CASSPVFGQANEKLFF. The CDR3 DNA sequence: TGTGCCAGCAGTCCCGTGTTTGGGCAGGCCAATGAAAAACTGTTTTTT.

The CDR3 nucleotides are TGTGCCAGCAGACGGGGACAGGTCTATGGCTACACCTTC. Translated: CASRRGQVYGYTF. This sequence joins TRBV6-5 and TRBJ1-2, with 8 nucleotides matching TRBD1. CDR1 and CDR2 from the germline V gene are MNHEY and SVGAGI. This CDR3 has 13 amino acids. V lost 6 bases and J lost 4; bases outside the gene matches: 4.